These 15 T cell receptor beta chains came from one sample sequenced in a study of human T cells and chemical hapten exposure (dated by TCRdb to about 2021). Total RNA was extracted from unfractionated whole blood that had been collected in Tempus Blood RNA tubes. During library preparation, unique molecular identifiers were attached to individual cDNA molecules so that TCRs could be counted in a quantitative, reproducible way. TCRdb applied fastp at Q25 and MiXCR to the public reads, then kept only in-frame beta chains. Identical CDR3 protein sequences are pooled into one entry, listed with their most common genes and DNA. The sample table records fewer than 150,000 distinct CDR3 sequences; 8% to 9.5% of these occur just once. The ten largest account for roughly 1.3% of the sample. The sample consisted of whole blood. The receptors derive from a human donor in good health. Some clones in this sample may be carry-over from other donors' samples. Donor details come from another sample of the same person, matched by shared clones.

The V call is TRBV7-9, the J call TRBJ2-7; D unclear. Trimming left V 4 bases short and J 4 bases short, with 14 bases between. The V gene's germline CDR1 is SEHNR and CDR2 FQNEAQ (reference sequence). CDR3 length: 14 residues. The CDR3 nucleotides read TGTGCCAGCAGCTCCCATATACGTGGATACGAGCAGTACTTC. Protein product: CASSSHIRGYEQYF.

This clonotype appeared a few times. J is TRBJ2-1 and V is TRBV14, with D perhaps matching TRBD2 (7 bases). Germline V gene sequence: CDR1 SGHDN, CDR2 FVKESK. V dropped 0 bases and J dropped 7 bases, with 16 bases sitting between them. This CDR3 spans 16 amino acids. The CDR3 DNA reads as TGTGCCAGCAGCCAAGAGTGGGGGGGGCGGGGAAATGAGCAGTTCTTC. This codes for CASSQEWGGRGNEQFF.

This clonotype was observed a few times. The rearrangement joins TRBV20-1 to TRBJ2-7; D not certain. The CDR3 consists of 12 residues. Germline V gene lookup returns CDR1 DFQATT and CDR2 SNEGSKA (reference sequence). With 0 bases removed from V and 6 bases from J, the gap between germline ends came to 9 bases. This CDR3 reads CSARDLAVEQYF. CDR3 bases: TGCAGTGCTAGAGATCTGGCGGTCGAGCAGTACTTC.

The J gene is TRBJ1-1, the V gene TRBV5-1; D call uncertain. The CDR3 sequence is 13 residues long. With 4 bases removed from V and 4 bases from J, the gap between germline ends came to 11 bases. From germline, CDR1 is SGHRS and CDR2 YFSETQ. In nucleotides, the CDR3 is TGCGCCAGCAGCGGCGGTCCGAGCACTGAAGCTTTCTTT. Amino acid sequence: CASSGGPSTEAFF.

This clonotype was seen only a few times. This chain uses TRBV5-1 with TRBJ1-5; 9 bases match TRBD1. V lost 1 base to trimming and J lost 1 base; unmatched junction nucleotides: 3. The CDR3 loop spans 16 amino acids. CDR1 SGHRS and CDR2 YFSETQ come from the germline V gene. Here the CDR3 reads CASSLSGQGSNQPQHF. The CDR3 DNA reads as TGCGCCAGCAGCTTGTCTGGACAGGGGAGCAATCAGCCCCAGCATTTT.

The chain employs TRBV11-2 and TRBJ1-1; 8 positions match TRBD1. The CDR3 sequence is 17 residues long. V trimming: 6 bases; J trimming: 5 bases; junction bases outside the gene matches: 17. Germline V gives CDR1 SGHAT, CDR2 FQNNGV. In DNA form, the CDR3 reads TGTGCCAGCAGTTCCAACTTTGGGACAGGCGGTGGGACTGAAGCTTTCTTT. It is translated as CASSSNFGTGGGTEAFF.

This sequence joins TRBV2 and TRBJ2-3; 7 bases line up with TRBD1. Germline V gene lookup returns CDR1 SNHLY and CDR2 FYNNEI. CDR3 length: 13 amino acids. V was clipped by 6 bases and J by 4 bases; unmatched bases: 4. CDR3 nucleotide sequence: TGTGCCAGCAGGGAGACAGGGCCAGATACGCAGTATTTT. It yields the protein CASRETGPDTQYF.

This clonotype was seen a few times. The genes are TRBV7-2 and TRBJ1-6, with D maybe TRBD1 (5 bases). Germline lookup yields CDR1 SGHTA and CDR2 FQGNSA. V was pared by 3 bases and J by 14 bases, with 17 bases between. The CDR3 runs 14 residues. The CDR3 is CASSFGTEATTLHF. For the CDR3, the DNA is TGTGCCAGCAGCTTCGGGACCGAAGCAACCACCCTCCACTTT.

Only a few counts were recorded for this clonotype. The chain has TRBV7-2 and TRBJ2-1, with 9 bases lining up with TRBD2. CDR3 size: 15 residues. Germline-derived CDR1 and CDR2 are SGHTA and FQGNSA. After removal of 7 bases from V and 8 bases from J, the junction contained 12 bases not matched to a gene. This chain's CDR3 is CASTLGAGGLHEQFF. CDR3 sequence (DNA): TGTGCCAGCACCCTGGGGGCGGGGGGGTTGCATGAGCAGTTCTTC. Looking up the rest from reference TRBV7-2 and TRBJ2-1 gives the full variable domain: GAGVSQSPSNKVTEKGKDVELRCDPISGHTALYWYRQSLGQGLEFLIYFQGNSAPDKSGLPSDRFSAERTGGSVSTLTIQRTQQEDSAVYLCASTLGAGGLHEQFFGPGTRLTVL.

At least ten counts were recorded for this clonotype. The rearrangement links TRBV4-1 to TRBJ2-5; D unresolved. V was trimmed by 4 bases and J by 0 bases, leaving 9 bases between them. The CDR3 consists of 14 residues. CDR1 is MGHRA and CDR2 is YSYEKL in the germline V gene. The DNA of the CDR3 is TGCGCCAGCAGCCGGGCGACGAACCAAGAGACCCAGTACTTC. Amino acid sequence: CASSRATNQETQYF.

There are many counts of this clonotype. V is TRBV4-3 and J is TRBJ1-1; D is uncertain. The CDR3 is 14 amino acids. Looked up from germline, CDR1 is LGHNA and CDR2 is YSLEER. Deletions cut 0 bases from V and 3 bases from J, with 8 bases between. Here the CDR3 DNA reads TGCGCCAGCAGCCAAGAATTCACCCACACTGAAGCTTTCTTT. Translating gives CASSQEFTHTEAFF.

The CDR3 DNA reads as TGCAGCGCCACCGAGAACTCTGGAAACACCATATATTTT. Translated: CSATENSGNTIYF. J is TRBJ1-3 and V is TRBV29-1, with no clear D. The germline CDR1 and CDR2 sequences are SQVTM and ANQGSEA. Trimming pared 7 bases from V and 0 bases from J, leaving 10 bases between. The CDR3 sequence is 13 residues long.

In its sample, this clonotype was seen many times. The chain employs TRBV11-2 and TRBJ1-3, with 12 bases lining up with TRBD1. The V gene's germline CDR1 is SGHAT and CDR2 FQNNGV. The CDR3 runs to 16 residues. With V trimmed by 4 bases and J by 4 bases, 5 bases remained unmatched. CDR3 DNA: TGTGCCAGCAGCTCCAGGGACAGGGGGCGAGGAAACACCATATATTTT. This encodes CASSSRDRGRGNTIYF.

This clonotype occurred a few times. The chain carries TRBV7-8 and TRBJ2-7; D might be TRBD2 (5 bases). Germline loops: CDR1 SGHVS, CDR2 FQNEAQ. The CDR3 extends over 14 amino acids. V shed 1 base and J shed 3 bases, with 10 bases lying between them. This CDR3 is CASSLEETNYEQYF. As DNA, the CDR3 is TGTGCCAGCAGCTTAGAAGAGACTAACTACGAGCAGTACTTC.

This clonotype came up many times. This chain's CDR3 is CASSREGLNTEAFF. CDR3 nucleotide sequence: TGTGCCAGCAGTAGGGAGGGCTTGAACACTGAAGCTTTCTTT. The chain has TRBV6-2 or TRBV6-3 and TRBJ1-1; D not certain. The CDR3 contains 14 residues. V was shortened by 5 bases and J by 0 bases, with 10 bases between the two germline ends. CDR1 and CDR2 (germline): MNHEY, SVGEGT.